This T cell receptor (beta chain) was retrieved from a study of CD8 T cells in ankylosing spondylitis. Each CDR3 protein gets one entry after TCRdb re-called the 5' RACE reads with MiXCR. Among about 260,000 distinct CDR3 sequences listed, about 20% were seen once. The CDR3 totals 13 residues. Trimming took 4 bases from V and 1 from J, leaving 8 bases between them. Germline loops: CDR1 SGHKS, CDR2 YYEKEE (reference sequence). This clonotype was recorded many times. The receptor was isolated from a male donor with ankylosing spondylitis or in good health (not recorded which). The sequenced sample was blood, either unsorted or a sorted T cell fraction (not recorded which). The chain employs TRBV5-5 and TRBJ1-1, with D unclear. The DNA of the CDR3 is TGTGCCAGCAGCCTGGAGGGGAACACTGAAGCTTTCTTT. Translating gives CASSLEGNTEAFF. The full variable domain, its missing parts supplied by reference TRBV5-5 and TRBJ1-1, is DAGVTQSPTHLIKTRGQQVTLRCSPISGHKSVSWYQQVLGQGPQFIFQYYEKEERGRGNFPDRFSARQFPNYSSELNVNALLLGDSALYLCASSLEGNTEAFFGQGTRLTVV.